These 7 T cell receptor beta chains share one sample of origin, sequenced in a study of vaccination and CD4 T cells after COVID-19. The Oncomine TCR Beta short-read assay was applied to DNA of cultured CD4+ T cells. TCRdb re-called the PCR reads through MiXCR, storing one row per CDR3 protein. The data contain approximately 20,000 distinct CDR3 sequences, approximately 38% of them singletons. Treatment noted: approximately 9-day PBMC culture with coronavirus spike peptide pools or control peptides (ViraFEST assay). Antigens of these TCRs are unknown. Specimen: cultured CD4+ T cells from blood. Source of these receptors: a human donor with COVID-19.

The chain joins TRBV7-3 to TRBJ2-2, with unresolved D. Trimming took 3 bases from V and 1 from J, leaving 9 bases between them. There are 15 residues in the CDR3. Germline V gene lookup returns CDR1 SGHTA and CDR2 FQGTGA. This CDR3 is CASSFSQVNTGELFF. CDR3 coding DNA: TGTGCCAGCAGCTTTTCCCAGGTGAACACCGGGGAGCTGTTTTTT.

This chain uses TRBV6-1 with TRBJ1-1; D not resolved. CDR1 is MNHNS, CDR2 SASEGT, per germline. Trimming stripped 10 bases from V and 0 bases from J, with 9 bases between. The CDR3 is 12 amino acids. The CDR3 DNA is TGTGCCACCAGAGCCTTGAACACTGAAGCTTTCTTT. Translation: CATRALNTEAFF.

This clonotype is a singleton in its sample. The J gene is TRBJ2-5, the V gene TRBV4-3, with a possible D match to TRBD1 (5 bases). Germline loops: CDR1 LGHNA, CDR2 YSLEER. V was pared by 0 bases and J by 4 bases, with 9 bases between. The CDR3 loop spans 14 amino acids. Here the CDR3 reads CASSQETGRETQYF. The CDR3 DNA is TGCGCCAGCAGCCAAGAAACAGGCCGAGAGACCCAGTACTTC.

This clonotype was seen only a few times. The chain combines TRBV12-3 or TRBV12-4 with TRBJ2-3, with 10 bases matching TRBD2. The CDR3 has 16 residues. V lost 5 bases and J lost 4; bases outside the gene matches: 9. The CDR3 sequence: CASSPRGTSVADTQYF. For the CDR3, the DNA is TGTGCCAGCAGTCCGAGGGGGACTAGCGTGGCAGATACGCAGTATTTT.

Only a few counts were recorded for this clonotype. The rearrangement joins TRBV6-2 or TRBV6-3 to TRBJ1-6; no clear D gene. CDR1 and CDR2 (germline): MNHEY, SVGEGT. This CDR3 is built from 12 residues. The V gene lost 1 base and the J gene lost 7 bases, with 2 bases spanning the gap. CDR3 protein: CASSYWNSPLHF. As DNA, the CDR3 is TGTGCCAGCAGTTACTGGAATTCACCCCTCCACTTT.

This chain uses TRBV28 with TRBJ1-4, with D perhaps matching TRBD1 (5 bases). V shed 6 bases and J shed 7 bases, with 12 bases lying between them. The CDR3 loop spans 13 amino acids. Germline-derived CDR1 and CDR2 are MDHEN and SYDVKM. The CDR3 protein is CASRGVGREKLFF. Written as DNA, the CDR3 is TGTGCCAGCAGGGGGGTCGGCCGTGAAAAACTGTTTTTT.

The genes are TRBV7-6 and TRBJ2-7; the D call may be TRBD1 or TRBD2 (6 bases each). This CDR3 has 14 residues. V was trimmed by 1 base and J by 2 bases, leaving 9 bases between them. CDR1 is SGHVS, CDR2 FNYEAQ, per germline. The CDR3 DNA reads TGTGCCAGCAGCTTAGGTGGGGGGCCCTACGAGCAGTACTTC. It yields the protein CASSLGGGPYEQYF.